Following are 31 T cell receptor beta chains from one sample sequenced in a study of PD-L1 blockade in urothelial cancer. Noted time point: pretreatment peripheral blood. Clones were sequenced by immunoSEQ multiplex PCR, and TCRdb holds only the in-frame ones, with some missing. The sample has fewer than 50,000 clones, around 80% seen once; the top ten hold around 3.2%. The specimen was PBMCs, collected around atezolizumab (anti-PD-L1) treatment. The source of these receptors is a man in his 70s with urothelial cancer.

The chain joins TRBV28 to TRBJ1-2; the match to TRBD1 covers 8 bases. V lost 3 bases to trimming and J lost 8 bases; unmatched junction nucleotides: 11. The V gene's germline CDR1 is MDHEN and CDR2 SYDVKM. The CDR3 covers 15 residues. The CDR3 nucleotides are TGTGCCAGCAGTTTCGAGGGCAGGGGGCAGGAAGGCTACACCTTC. It is translated as CASSFEGRGQEGYTF.

The rearrangement links TRBV2 to TRBJ2-2, with D maybe TRBD2 (5 bases). Looked up from germline, CDR1 is SNHLY and CDR2 is FYNNEI. This CDR3 spans 16 amino acids. The ends were cut back, 4 bases at V and 4 bases at J, with 16 bases in the middle. The CDR3 bases are TGTGCCAGCAGTGTAGTGATTCCGGGGATCACCGGGGAGCTGTTTTTT. Amino acids: CASSVVIPGITGELFF.

J is TRBJ1-1 and V is TRBV18, with D possibly matching TRBD1 (6 bases). V was shortened by 3 bases and J by 0 bases, with 11 bases between the two germline ends. The CDR3 loop spans 15 amino acids. Germline V gene data show CDR1 as KGHSH and CDR2 as LQKENI. The CDR3 DNA is TGTGCCAGCTCACCCGGGACATTTATGAACACTGAAGCTTTCTTT. Protein: CASSPGTFMNTEAFF.

CDR3 loop: CASSNRFYSNQPQHF. In nucleotides, the CDR3 is TGTGCCAGCAGCAACAGGTTCTATAGCAATCAGCCCCAGCATTTT. The V gene is TRBV5-6, the J gene TRBJ1-5; perhaps TRBD1 as D (5 bases). CDR3 size: 15 residues. Trimming shortened V by 4 bases and J by 0 bases, and 11 bases separated the two germline ends. Germline V gives CDR1 SGHDT, CDR2 YYEEEE.

This chain uses TRBV15 with TRBJ2-2; 10 bases agree with TRBD1. The CDR3 spans 15 residues. Germline V CDR1 and CDR2: LNHNV, YYDKDF (reference sequence). Germline trimming cut 4 bases from V and 4 bases from J; bases unmatched to any gene: 3. In nucleotides, the CDR3 is TGTGCCACCAGCATGGACAGGGGGAGCACCGGGGAGCTGTTTTTT. It is translated as CATSMDRGSTGELFF.

The rearrangement uses TRBV19 and TRBJ2-1; D uncertain. This CDR3 region has 11 residues. V lost 4 bases and J 8 bases, leaving 6 bases between the germline ends. From germline, CDR1 is LNHDA and CDR2 SQIVND (reference sequence). The CDR3 here is CASSNSYEQFF. The DNA of the CDR3 is TGTGCCAGTAGTAACAGTTATGAGCAGTTCTTC.

This rearrangement joins TRBV15 to TRBJ1-1; D unresolved. Trimming took 5 bases from V and 5 from J, leaving 24 bases between them. Germline CDR1 LNHNV, CDR2 YYDKDF (reference sequence). The CDR3 has 17 residues. The CDR3 DNA is TGTGCCACCAGCCGGCCAGGACTTACCTTAATCAATACTGAAGCTTTCTTT. Translation: CATSRPGLTLINTEAFF.

This rearrangement joins TRBV15 to TRBJ2-7; D is perhaps TRBD2 (5 bases). V lost 1 base and J 9 bases, leaving 10 bases between the germline ends. Germline CDR1 LNHNV, CDR2 YYDKDF (reference sequence). The CDR3 totals 12 residues. CDR3 DNA sequence: TGTGCCACCAGCAGAGTCTCCGGAGGGCAGTACTTC. Translating it yields CATSRVSGGQYF.

The chain uses TRBV7-2 and TRBJ2-7, with D maybe TRBD1 (5 bases). Trimming stripped 1 base from V and 0 bases from J, with 10 bases between. This CDR3 has 15 residues. Germline V gene sequence: CDR1 SGHTA, CDR2 FQGNSA. CDR3 loop: CASSLVQGSSYEQYF. Here the CDR3 DNA reads TGTGCCAGCAGCTTAGTCCAGGGTAGCTCCTACGAGCAGTACTTC.

The chain links TRBV7-9 to TRBJ2-1, with 7 bases identical to TRBD1. The CDR3 runs 15 residues. Germline V gene sequence: CDR1 SEHNR, CDR2 FQNEAQ (reference sequence). Trimming at V came to 5 bases and at J to 10 bases, leaving 14 bases not matched to a gene. The CDR3 loop is CASSARGRPGGEQFF. The CDR3 coding sequence is TGTGCCAGCAGCGCGAGGGGGCGGCCGGGCGGGGAGCAGTTCTTC.

The chain joins TRBV7-2 to TRBJ2-5, with D perhaps TRBD1 (5 bases). Germline values: CDR1 SGHTA, CDR2 FQGNSA. The length of the CDR3 is 15 residues. Trimming shortened V by 1 base and J by 5 bases, and 14 bases separated the two germline ends. The CDR3 spells CASSLGGTPDETQYF. In DNA, the CDR3 is TGTGCCAGCAGCTTAGGGGGCACCCCAGACGAGACCCAGTACTTC.

This clone was seen a few times. J is TRBJ2-3 and V is TRBV28; 9 nucleotides align to TRBD2. The CDR3 is 12 residues long. Looked up from germline, CDR1 is MDHEN and CDR2 is SYDVKM. V shed 5 bases, J shed 15 bases, and the junction held 9 bases outside the gene matches. The CDR3 loop is CASSSGRPLFYF. The CDR3 bases are TGTGCCAGCAGTAGCGGGAGGCCCCTTTTTTATTTT.

J is TRBJ2-7 and V is TRBV9; 8 bases match TRBD2. Germline trimming cut 2 bases from V and 2 bases from J; bases unmatched to any gene: 3. CDR3 length equals 14 residues. Germline CDR1 SGDLS, CDR2 YYNGEE. The CDR3 reads CASSVRGGTYEQYF. The CDR3 DNA reads as TGTGCCAGCAGCGTCCGCGGGGGGACCTACGAGCAGTACTTC. Combining the CDR3 with reference TRBV9 and TRBJ2-7 gives the whole variable domain DSGVTQTPKHLITATGQRVTLRCSPRSGDLSVYWYQQSLDQGLQFLIQYYNGEERAKGNILERFSAQQFPDLHSELNLSSLELGDSALYFCASSVRGGTYEQYFGPGTRLTVT.

The chain combines TRBV28 with TRBJ2-6; D uncertain. Germline V gives CDR1 MDHEN, CDR2 SYDVKM. Trimming took 4 bases from V and 0 from J, leaving 13 bases between them. The CDR3 has 17 residues. CDR3 residues: CASSSSTYSSGANVLTF. The DNA of the CDR3 is TGTGCCAGCAGTTCTTCCACTTATTCCTCTGGGGCCAACGTCCTGACTTTC.

This sequence joins TRBV11-2 and TRBJ2-5; the D is unclear. Between the trimmed V and J ends, which lost 5 bases and 1 base, there was a span of 11 bases. The CDR3 has 14 residues. Germline-derived CDR1 and CDR2 are SGHAT and FQNNGV. The DNA for the CDR3 is TGTGCCAGCAGCCAAAACACATTCCAAGAGACCCAGTACTTC. Protein: CASSQNTFQETQYF.

This chain joins TRBV6-5 and TRBJ1-1; D is unresolved. CDR3 length: 14 residues. Germline values: CDR1 MNHEY, CDR2 SVGAGI. Trimming removed 2 bases from V and 0 bases from J, with 7 bases in between. Here the CDR3 reads CASSYLQMNTEAFF. The CDR3 DNA is TGTGCCAGCAGTTACCTGCAGATGAACACTGAAGCTTTCTTT.

V and J are TRBV27 and TRBJ2-7; 9 nucleotides match TRBD1. CDR3 length: 14 residues. V shed 3 bases, J shed 4 bases, and the junction held 4 bases outside the gene matches. Germline values: CDR1 MNHEY, CDR2 SMNVEV (reference sequence). CDR3 loop: CASSLGTGRYEQYF. For the CDR3, the DNA is TGTGCCAGCAGTTTGGGGACAGGGAGGTACGAGCAGTACTTC.

The J gene is TRBJ1-6, the V gene TRBV7-8, with D uncertain. Trimming took 1 base from V and 10 from J, leaving 17 bases between them. CDR3 size: 16 residues. From germline, CDR1 is SGHVS and CDR2 FQNEAQ. CDR3 residues: CASSLGGAAVRSPLHF. Here the CDR3 DNA reads TGTGCCAGCAGCTTAGGGGGAGCCGCGGTAAGATCACCCCTCCACTTT.

The DNA for the CDR3 is TGTGCCAGCAGCGATGCTAGCGGGGGGCGGGATACGCAGTATTTT. This encodes CASSDASGGRDTQYF. V gene TRBV5-4 combines with J gene TRBJ2-3; 11 bases agree with TRBD2. Germline trimming cut 4 bases from V and 6 bases from J; bases unmatched to any gene: 7. This CDR3 contains 15 residues. Germline V gene data show CDR1 as SGHNT and CDR2 as YYREEE (reference sequence).

The CDR3 sequence: CASSRGIKETQYF. The CDR3 nucleotides are TGTGCCAGCAGTCGGGGTATTAAAGAGACCCAGTACTTC. The genes are TRBV6-1 and TRBJ2-5, with TRBD2 as a possible D gene (5 bases). This CDR3 has 13 amino acids. Germline V gives CDR1 MNHNS, CDR2 SASEGT. V was clipped by 5 bases and J by 3 bases, with 10 bases between them.

The sample holds one count of this clone. The genes are TRBV7-9 and TRBJ1-1; 7 bases align to TRBD1. CDR1 is SEHNR, CDR2 FQNEAQ, per germline (reference sequence). V was clipped by 5 bases and J by 6 bases; unmatched bases: 9. This CDR3 has 14 residues. CDR3 bases: TGTGCCAGCAGCCGCCGGGACAGAGGCCCTGAAGCTTTCTTT. It specifies CASSRRDRGPEAFF.

The rearrangement links TRBV7-6 to TRBJ1-2; the D gene is possibly TRBD1 (6 bases). The CDR3 extends over 14 amino acids. The V gene's germline CDR1 is SGHVS and CDR2 FNYEAQ. V lost 0 bases to trimming and J lost 7 bases, with 12 bases between them. CDR3 in DNA: TGTGCCAGCAGCTTAGCTCCGGGGGGCGGTGGCTACACCTTC. As protein: CASSLAPGGGGYTF. Variable domain in full (rest from reference TRBV7-6 and TRBJ1-2): GAGVSQSPRYKVTKRGQDVALRCDPISGHVSLYWYRQALGQGPEFLTYFNYEAQQDKSGLPNDRFSAERPEGSISTLTIQRTEQRDSAMYRCASSLAPGGGGYTFGSGTRLTVV.

This sequence joins TRBV2 and TRBJ1-5, with TRBD1 matching over 8 bases. The germline V gene has CDR1 SNHLY and CDR2 FYNNEI. V trimming: 8 bases; J trimming: 8 bases; junction bases outside the gene matches: 8. The CDR3 is made up of 13 amino acids. CDR3 loop: CASGQGPGEPQHF. CDR3 DNA sequence: TGTGCCAGCGGACAGGGCCCGGGGGAGCCCCAGCATTTT.

The CDR3 DNA is TGTGCCAGCAGTGACTCGAACAGGGGTTCACCCCTCCACTTT. Encoded protein: CASSDSNRGSPLHF. The genes are TRBV6-4 and TRBJ1-6, with 7 bases fitting TRBD1. Unmatched junction bases numbered 2, after V lost 0 bases and J lost 9 bases. The CDR3 contains 14 residues. CDR1 MRHNA and CDR2 SNTAGT come from the germline V gene.

V is TRBV5-8 and J is TRBJ2-4, with TRBD2 as a possible D gene (6 bases). Germline CDR1 is SGHTS and CDR2 is YDEGEE. This CDR3 has 14 amino acids. The V gene lost 4 bases and the J gene lost 5 bases, with 13 bases spanning the gap. The CDR3 loop reads CASSGRGYQNIQYF. The DNA of the CDR3 is TGTGCCAGCAGCGGCCGGGGGTATCAAAACATTCAGTACTTC.

This rearrangement joins TRBV9 to TRBJ2-1; 9 nucleotides match TRBD2. CDR1 and CDR2 from the germline V gene are SGDLS and YYNGEE. The CDR3 covers 17 residues. V shed 0 bases and J 7 bases; nucleotides not matched to a gene: 11. As DNA, the CDR3 is TGTGCCAGCAGCGTAGGATTTGGCGGGGGGGCCGGGAATGAGCAGTTCTTC. It codes for CASSVGFGGGAGNEQFF.

In its sample, this clone was seen once. The chain couples TRBV5-6 to TRBJ2-1; TRBD2 matches 16 bases. CDR3 length: 19 amino acids. Germline V gene data show CDR1 as SGHDT and CDR2 as YYEEEE. Trimming removed 4 bases from V and 0 bases from J; junction bases left unmatched: 7. CDR3 nucleotide sequence: TGTGCCAGCAGCGCTGGGACTAGCGGGGGGGGGAGCTCCTACAATGAGCAGTTCTTC. This codes for CASSAGTSGGGSSYNEQFF.

The V and J genes are TRBV7-2 and TRBJ1-2; weak D call: TRBD1 (5 bases). Deletions cut 2 bases from V and 5 bases from J, with 6 bases between. The germline CDR1 and CDR2 sequences are SGHTA and FQGNSA. CDR3 length equals 12 residues. The DNA of the CDR3 is TGTGCCAGCAGCTTACAGGGTTATGGCTACACCTTC. It codes for CASSLQGYGYTF.

V usage is TRBV6-5 and J usage is TRBJ1-1; possible D gene TRBD1, 6 bases. V lost 6 bases to trimming and J lost 5 bases, with 13 bases between them. This CDR3 contains 13 residues. Germline V gene sequence: CDR1 MNHEY, CDR2 SVGAGI. CDR3 coding DNA: TGTGCCAGCAGAATGACTCAGGGGACTGAAGCTTTCTTT. Its protein product is CASRMTQGTEAFF.

The V and J genes are TRBV5-6 and TRBJ1-1; a weak D match, TRBD1 (6 bases). From germline, CDR1 is SGHDT and CDR2 YYEEEE. V was clipped by 4 bases and J by 2 bases, with 15 bases between them. The length of the CDR3 is 15 residues. Here the CDR3 reads CASSLVGGANTEAFF. The CDR3, as DNA: TGTGCCAGCAGCCTCGTAGGGGGGGCTAACACTGAAGCTTTCTTT.

The chain links TRBV11-2 to TRBJ2-5; D is perhaps TRBD1 (6 bases). The CDR3 is 13 amino acids. The V gene's germline CDR1 is SGHAT and CDR2 FQNNGV. The V end lost 5 bases, the J end lost 7 bases, and 14 bases lay between the germline ends. The CDR3 reads CASSEGVLLTQYF. The CDR3 bases are TGTGCCAGCAGCGAGGGGGTACTTTTGACCCAGTACTTC. Looking up the rest from reference TRBV11-2 and TRBJ2-5 gives the full variable domain: EAGVAQSPRYKIIEKRQSVAFWCNPISGHATLYWYQQILGQGPKLLIQFQNNGVVDDSQLPKDRFSAERLKGVDSTLKIQPAKLEDSAVYLCASSEGVLLTQYFGPGTRLLVL.